A selection of T cell receptor beta chains follows, all from one sample in a study of blood T cell repertoires in COVID-19. Assay: immunoSEQ multiplex PCR; the TCRdb copy retains only in-frame clones and omits some. The repertoire consists of about 400,000 clones, with roughly 90% occurring once and the leading ten covering roughly 2%. What was sequenced was PBMCs or T cells enriched from blood (not recorded which). The receptors were gathered from a woman aged 40 to 50 with acute COVID-19. Each CDR3 is given with its conserved first and last residue. The D gene is left open where the match is weak. Clone size, where shown, is once, few, many, or a class for clones that have expanded.

>NA|NA|TRBV3-1/TRBV3-2|TRBJ2-7
CASSPSGGTKAYEQYF
TGTGCCAGCAGCCCGTCTGGTGGGACAAAAGCCTACGAGCAGTACTTC
>NA|NA|TRBV5-4|TRBJ1-1
CASRPVGSGTEAFF
TGTGCCAGCAGGCCAGTTGGGAGCGGCACTGAAGCTTTCTTT
>NA|NA|TRBV2|TRBJ2-1
CASSDYTGTTNEQFF
TGTGCCAGCAGTGACTATACCGGGACAACCAATGAGCAGTTCTTC
>few|TRBD1|TRBV2|TRBJ2-7
CASSGVRGQYEQYF
TGTGCCAGCAGTGGTGTCAGGGGGCAGTACGAGCAGTACTTC
>NA|TRBD1|TRBV19|TRBJ2-7
CASSMGQASSYEQYF
TGTGCCAGTAGTATGGGACAGGCAAGCTCCTACGAGCAGTACTTC
>NA|NA|TRBV19|TRBJ2-6
CASSPTGANVLTF
TGTGCCAGTAGTCCTACTGGGGCCAACGTCCTGACTTTC
>NA|TRBD1|TRBV29-1|TRBJ2-7
CSVKHRDRAPEQYF
TGCAGCGTGAAACACCGGGACAGGGCACCCGAGCAGTACTTC
>NA|NA|TRBV5-1|TRBJ1-5
CASSPRGGNQPQHF
TGCGCCAGCAGCCCCCGGGGGGGCAATCAGCCCCAGCATTTT
>NA|NA|TRBV18|TRBJ1-1
CASSPTGWAGTEAFF
TGTGCCAGCTCACCTACTGGTTGGGCAGGCACTGAAGCTTTCTTT
>NA|TRBD2|TRBV6-4|TRBJ2-3
CASSVERGGTDTQYF
TGTGCCAGCAGTGTTGAGCGGGGGGGCACAGATACGCAGTATTTT
>NA|NA|TRBV7-2|TRBJ1-1
CASRREKRAFF
TGTGCCAGCAGACGAGAGAAGAGGGCTTTCTTT
>once|NA|TRBV5-1|TRBJ1-4
CASTQGFGEKLFF
TGCGCCAGCACGCAGGGATTTGGTGAAAAACTGTTTTTT
>NA|NA|TRBV5-6|TRBJ1-1
CASSPRAGNTEAFF
TGTGCCAGCAGCCCAAGGGCGGGGAACACTGAAGCTTTCTTT
>once|NA|TRBV10-3|TRBJ1-2
CAISEVAGQGNGYTF
TGTGCCATCAGTGAGGTAGCGGGGCAGGGGAATGGCTACACCTTC
>NA|NA|TRBV19|TRBJ1-1
CASSIIVGVGYTEAFF
TGTGCCAGTAGTATAATTGTCGGGGTGGGGTACACTGAAGCTTTCTTT
>once|TRBD1|TRBV18|TRBJ1-1
CASSSQTGGKTEAFF
TGTGCCAGCTCATCACAGACAGGGGGTAAGACTGAAGCTTTCTTT
>NA|TRBD1|TRBV19|TRBJ1-2
CASSIRTGNYGYTF
TGTGCCAGTAGTATTCGGACAGGGAACTATGGCTACACCTTC